These T cell receptor beta chains were read from a single sample in a study of blood T cell repertoires in COVID-19. Libraries were prepared by immunoSEQ multiplex PCR; TCRdb keeps only in-frame clonotypes and omits some of them. The repertoire includes more than 100,000 clones, under 90% of them detected once, and 8.4% sits in the top ten. The source material was peripheral blood. The source is a woman aged 55 to 70 with active or convalescent COVID-19. The CDR3 runs from the conserved cysteine through the conserved F or W. Fields, in order: V gene, D gene, clone size, J gene, CDR3 DNA, CDR3 protein. The D gene is left open where the match is weak. Clone size is stated in some rows and not others, as once, few, many or a class when expanded.

v_call: TRBV5-1; d_call: .; clone_size: .; j_call: TRBJ1-1; cdr3_nt: TGCGCCAGCAGCCCGGACAGAACCCATTATGGCACTGAAGCTTTCTTT; cdr3_aa: CASSPDRTHYGTEAFF
v_call: TRBV19; d_call: TRBD1; clone_size: .; j_call: TRBJ1-5; cdr3_nt: TGTGCCAGTAGTGTGGGACAGCGCAATCAGCCCCAGCATTTT; cdr3_aa: CASSVGQRNQPQHF
v_call: TRBV14; d_call: .; clone_size: once; j_call: TRBJ1-1; cdr3_nt: TGTGCCAGCAGCCTCATTGACGGGTACACTGAAGCTTTCTTT; cdr3_aa: CASSLIDGYTEAFF
v_call: TRBV13; d_call: TRBD2; clone_size: once; j_call: TRBJ2-1; cdr3_nt: TGTGCCAGCAGCTACGGACTAGCGGGAGTCCCATCCTACAATGAGCAGTTCTTC; cdr3_aa: CASSYGLAGVPSYNEQFF
v_call: TRBV7-2; d_call: TRBD2; clone_size: .; j_call: TRBJ2-3; cdr3_nt: TGTGCCAGCAGCTTACGCGGGAGTACAGATACGCAGTATTTT; cdr3_aa: CASSLRGSTDTQYF
v_call: TRBV7-2; d_call: TRBD1; clone_size: .; j_call: TRBJ2-6; cdr3_nt: TGTGCCAGCAGCTTCGCAGCAGGGGGATCCTCTGGGGCCAACGTCCTGACTTTC; cdr3_aa: CASSFAAGGSSGANVLTF
v_call: TRBV6-5; d_call: TRBD1; clone_size: .; j_call: TRBJ2-7; cdr3_nt: TGTGCCAGCAGTTACGGACAGGGAGTCTACGAGCAGTACTTC; cdr3_aa: CASSYGQGVYEQYF
v_call: TRBV28; d_call: TRBD1; clone_size: .; j_call: TRBJ1-2; cdr3_nt: TGTGCCAGCGAGACAGGGGTTAACTATGGCTACACCTTC; cdr3_aa: CASETGVNYGYTF
v_call: TRBV2; d_call: .; clone_size: .; j_call: TRBJ2-1; cdr3_nt: TGTGCCAGCTGTAAGGAGCGGAGGCCCTACAATGAGCAGTTCTTC; cdr3_aa: CASCKERRPYNEQFF
v_call: TRBV7-3; d_call: .; clone_size: .; j_call: TRBJ2-2; cdr3_nt: TGTGCCAGCAGTTTTACAAACACCGGGGAGCTGTTTTTT; cdr3_aa: CASSFTNTGELFF
v_call: TRBV3-1/TRBV3-2; d_call: TRBD2; clone_size: once; j_call: TRBJ2-1; cdr3_nt: TGTGCCAGCAGCCAACGACTAGCGGGAGGCGCCATAGTCAATGAGCAGTTCTTC; cdr3_aa: CASSQRLAGGAIVNEQFF
v_call: TRBV7-2; d_call: TRBD2; clone_size: once; j_call: TRBJ2-3; cdr3_nt: TGTGCCAGCAGCTTCATCCGACTAGCCGCGAGCACAGATACGCAGTATTTT; cdr3_aa: CASSFIRLAASTDTQYF
v_call: TRBV7-7; d_call: .; clone_size: .; j_call: TRBJ2-1; cdr3_nt: TGTGCTAGCAGCCGAGACGACCTCCGAGGGGAGCAGTTCTTC; cdr3_aa: CASSRDDLRGEQFF
v_call: TRBV7-2; d_call: .; clone_size: .; j_call: TRBJ2-7; cdr3_nt: TGTGCCAGCAGCCCTAGCCGGGAATACGAGCAGTACTTC; cdr3_aa: CASSPSREYEQYF
v_call: TRBV7-2; d_call: TRBD1; clone_size: .; j_call: TRBJ1-5; cdr3_nt: TGTGCCAGCAGCTTAGGAGAGGGGGCCCAGCCCCAGCATTTT; cdr3_aa: CASSLGEGAQPQHF
v_call: TRBV5-4; d_call: TRBD1; clone_size: .; j_call: TRBJ2-7; cdr3_nt: TGTGCCAGCAGCTTCTCGGGACAGGGGCTCTACGAGCAGTACTTC; cdr3_aa: CASSFSGQGLYEQYF
v_call: TRBV19; d_call: .; clone_size: .; j_call: TRBJ2-1; cdr3_nt: TGTGCCAGTAGTATTGGACAGAGTAACAATGAGCAGTTCTTC; cdr3_aa: CASSIGQSNNEQFF
v_call: TRBV7-8; d_call: TRBD1; clone_size: .; j_call: TRBJ2-3; cdr3_nt: TGTGCCAGCAGCTTTAACTACAGGGGTAGCACAGATACGCAGTATTTT; cdr3_aa: CASSFNYRGSTDTQYF
v_call: TRBV2; d_call: .; clone_size: .; j_call: TRBJ1-4; cdr3_nt: TGTGCCAGCAATATAGGGGGTTGGGAAAAACTGTTTTTT; cdr3_aa: CASNIGGWEKLFF
v_call: TRBV6-5; d_call: TRBD2; clone_size: .; j_call: TRBJ2-3; cdr3_nt: TGTGCCAGCAGTTTAACTAGCGGACCACAAAATACGCAGTATTTT; cdr3_aa: CASSLTSGPQNTQYF
v_call: TRBV3-1/TRBV3-2; d_call: .; clone_size: .; j_call: TRBJ1-6; cdr3_nt: TGTGCCAGCAGCCAGGACATCTATTCACCCCTCCACTTT; cdr3_aa: CASSQDIYSPLHF
v_call: TRBV28; d_call: .; clone_size: .; j_call: TRBJ1-3; cdr3_nt: TGTGCCAGCAGAAGACTGGCCTCTGGAAACACCATATATTTT; cdr3_aa: CASRRLASGNTIYF
v_call: TRBV30; d_call: TRBD2; clone_size: .; j_call: TRBJ2-1; cdr3_nt: TGTGCCTGGGGAGCTAATGGACTAGCTGGTACAAACAATGAGCAGTTCTTC; cdr3_aa: CAWGANGLAGTNNEQFF
v_call: TRBV27; d_call: .; clone_size: .; j_call: TRBJ2-1; cdr3_nt: TGTGCCAGCAGTTACAGGGCGAGCGGGGCGTCTGGGAATGAGCAGTTCTTC; cdr3_aa: CASSYRASGASGNEQFF
v_call: TRBV12-3/TRBV12-4; d_call: TRBD2; clone_size: .; j_call: TRBJ2-5; cdr3_nt: TGTGCCAGCAGCCCCGGGGGGGGTACCCAGTACTTC; cdr3_aa: CASSPGGGTQYF
v_call: TRBV24-1; d_call: .; clone_size: .; j_call: TRBJ1-1; cdr3_nt: TGTGCCACCAGTGAACCCGGACCGGGGGAGGCTGAAGCTTTCTTT; cdr3_aa: CATSEPGPGEAEAFF
v_call: TRBV9; d_call: .; clone_size: .; j_call: TRBJ1-3; cdr3_nt: TGTGCCAGCAGCGCAGGACAATACTCTGGAAACACCATATATTTT; cdr3_aa: CASSAGQYSGNTIYF
v_call: TRBV7-2; d_call: TRBD2; clone_size: .; j_call: TRBJ2-5; cdr3_nt: TGTGCCAGCAGCTTACCTCACGGGGGGAAGACCCAGTACTTC; cdr3_aa: CASSLPHGGKTQYF
v_call: TRBV7-6; d_call: .; clone_size: .; j_call: TRBJ2-1; cdr3_nt: TGTGCCAGCAGCTTAGAGGCAGGATTCCACAATGAGCAGTTCTTC; cdr3_aa: CASSLEAGFHNEQFF
v_call: TRBV2; d_call: TRBD1; clone_size: .; j_call: TRBJ2-2; cdr3_nt: TGTGCCAGCAGGGTGACAGGGGGGAGCACCGGGGAGCTGTTTTTT; cdr3_aa: CASRVTGGSTGELFF
v_call: TRBV6-1; d_call: .; clone_size: .; j_call: TRBJ2-1; cdr3_nt: TGTGCCAGCAGTGAAACTGCCAATGAGCAGTTCTTC; cdr3_aa: CASSETANEQFF
v_call: TRBV29-1; d_call: .; clone_size: .; j_call: TRBJ2-6; cdr3_nt: TGCAGCGTTGCGGCGAAAAGGGGTGTAGCTGGGGCCAACGTCCTGACTTTC; cdr3_aa: CSVAAKRGVAGANVLTF
v_call: TRBV15; d_call: TRBD1; clone_size: .; j_call: TRBJ1-2; cdr3_nt: TGTGCCACCAGCCCGGACAGGGGGGGAGGCTACACCTTC; cdr3_aa: CATSPDRGGGYTF
v_call: TRBV7-2; d_call: TRBD2; clone_size: .; j_call: TRBJ2-1; cdr3_nt: TGTGCCAGCAGCTTAGATGGGACTAGGGAGGACAATGAGCAGTTCTTC; cdr3_aa: CASSLDGTREDNEQFF
v_call: TRBV28; d_call: .; clone_size: .; j_call: TRBJ1-5; cdr3_nt: TGTGCCAGCAGTTCCCTTATGAGATTTAGCAATCAGCCCCAGCATTTT; cdr3_aa: CASSSLMRFSNQPQHF
v_call: TRBV3-1/TRBV3-2; d_call: TRBD2; clone_size: .; j_call: TRBJ2-2; cdr3_nt: TGTGCCAGCAGCCAATCGGGGGGGGCGAACACCGGGGAGCTGTTTTTT; cdr3_aa: CASSQSGGANTGELFF
v_call: TRBV28; d_call: .; clone_size: .; j_call: TRBJ1-2; cdr3_nt: TGTGCCAGCCTACCCCCCGGGAGAGACTATGGCTACACCTTC; cdr3_aa: CASLPPGRDYGYTF
v_call: TRBV6-5; d_call: TRBD1; clone_size: few; j_call: TRBJ1-2; cdr3_nt: TGTGCCAGCAGGGGACAGGGACTAATCTATGGCTACACCTTC; cdr3_aa: CASRGQGLIYGYTF
v_call: TRBV30; d_call: .; clone_size: .; j_call: TRBJ2-7; cdr3_nt: TGTGCCTTCGTGGGCGAGAACTACGAGCAGTACTTC; cdr3_aa: CAFVGENYEQYF
v_call: TRBV2; d_call: .; clone_size: once; j_call: TRBJ2-3; cdr3_nt: TGTGCCAGCAGTGCTTTCGGGGGCACAGATACGCAGTATTTT; cdr3_aa: CASSAFGGTDTQYF
v_call: TRBV19; d_call: .; clone_size: .; j_call: TRBJ2-3; cdr3_nt: TGTGCCAGTAGTAAGGGGCTCCAAAGGGATACGCAGTATTTT; cdr3_aa: CASSKGLQRDTQYF
v_call: TRBV2; d_call: .; clone_size: .; j_call: TRBJ1-4; cdr3_nt: TGTGCCAGCAGATCCCCCGGTGCAACTAATGAAAAACTGTTTTTT; cdr3_aa: CASRSPGATNEKLFF
v_call: TRBV6-1; d_call: TRBD1; clone_size: .; j_call: TRBJ1-5; cdr3_nt: TGTGCCAGCAGTGCCCGGGGACAGGGTGTCAATCAGCCCCAGCATTTT; cdr3_aa: CASSARGQGVNQPQHF
v_call: TRBV28; d_call: .; clone_size: .; j_call: TRBJ1-5; cdr3_nt: TGTGCCAGCATGGTAGGGGCCCTCAATCAGCCCCAGCATTTT; cdr3_aa: CASMVGALNQPQHF
v_call: TRBV7-9; d_call: .; clone_size: .; j_call: TRBJ2-7; cdr3_nt: TGTGCCAGCAGCTACAGGTTGGACGAGCAGTACTTC; cdr3_aa: CASSYRLDEQYF
v_call: TRBV19; d_call: TRBD1; clone_size: .; j_call: TRBJ2-5; cdr3_nt: TGTGCCAGTAGTTCGGGGACAGGGAGAGAGACCCAGTACTTC; cdr3_aa: CASSSGTGRETQYF
v_call: TRBV11-2; d_call: .; clone_size: .; j_call: TRBJ2-1; cdr3_nt: TGTGCCAGCAGCTTAGTGAACGGAGGAACTACTGAGCAGTTCTTC; cdr3_aa: CASSLVNGGTTEQFF
v_call: TRBV5-1; d_call: TRBD1; clone_size: .; j_call: TRBJ2-2; cdr3_nt: TGCGCCAGCCGACAGGGGAGCGGGGAGCTGTTTTTT; cdr3_aa: CASRQGSGELFF
v_call: TRBV5-1; d_call: TRBD1; clone_size: .; j_call: TRBJ1-6; cdr3_nt: TGCGCCAGCAAAGGGACAGGGGGATCACCCCTCCACTTT; cdr3_aa: CASKGTGGSPLHF
v_call: TRBV19; d_call: TRBD1; clone_size: .; j_call: TRBJ2-5; cdr3_nt: TGTGCCAGTAGTATACGACAGGGGGTAGGCGAGACCCAGTACTTC; cdr3_aa: CASSIRQGVGETQYF
v_call: TRBV29-1; d_call: .; clone_size: .; j_call: TRBJ1-1; cdr3_nt: TGCAGCGTATTGGGGCTCACTGAAGCTTTCTTT; cdr3_aa: CSVLGLTEAFF
v_call: TRBV19; d_call: .; clone_size: .; j_call: TRBJ1-1; cdr3_nt: TGTGCCAGTAGTATTCAGGGGATAATGAACACTGAAGCTTTCTTT; cdr3_aa: CASSIQGIMNTEAFF
v_call: TRBV11-2; d_call: .; clone_size: .; j_call: TRBJ2-2; cdr3_nt: TGTGCCAGCAGCTTCCTCGAGGGCACCGGGGAGCTGTTTTTT; cdr3_aa: CASSFLEGTGELFF
v_call: TRBV4-3; d_call: TRBD1; clone_size: few; j_call: TRBJ2-3; cdr3_nt: TGCGCCAGCAGCCGGGACAGGGGTGGCCCAGATACGCAGTATTTT; cdr3_aa: CASSRDRGGPDTQYF
v_call: TRBV10-3; d_call: .; clone_size: .; j_call: TRBJ1-1; cdr3_nt: TGTGCCATCAGCCCGGAAGGGGCGAGGACTGAAGCTTTCTTT; cdr3_aa: CAISPEGARTEAFF
v_call: TRBV9; d_call: .; clone_size: .; j_call: TRBJ2-2; cdr3_nt: TGTGCCAGCAGCCACAACCCGAACACCGGGGAGCTGTTTTTT; cdr3_aa: CASSHNPNTGELFF
v_call: TRBV28; d_call: TRBD1; clone_size: .; j_call: TRBJ2-7; cdr3_nt: TGTGCCAGCACCAGTTTGGGGACAGGGCGCGACGAGCAGTACTTC; cdr3_aa: CASTSLGTGRDEQYF